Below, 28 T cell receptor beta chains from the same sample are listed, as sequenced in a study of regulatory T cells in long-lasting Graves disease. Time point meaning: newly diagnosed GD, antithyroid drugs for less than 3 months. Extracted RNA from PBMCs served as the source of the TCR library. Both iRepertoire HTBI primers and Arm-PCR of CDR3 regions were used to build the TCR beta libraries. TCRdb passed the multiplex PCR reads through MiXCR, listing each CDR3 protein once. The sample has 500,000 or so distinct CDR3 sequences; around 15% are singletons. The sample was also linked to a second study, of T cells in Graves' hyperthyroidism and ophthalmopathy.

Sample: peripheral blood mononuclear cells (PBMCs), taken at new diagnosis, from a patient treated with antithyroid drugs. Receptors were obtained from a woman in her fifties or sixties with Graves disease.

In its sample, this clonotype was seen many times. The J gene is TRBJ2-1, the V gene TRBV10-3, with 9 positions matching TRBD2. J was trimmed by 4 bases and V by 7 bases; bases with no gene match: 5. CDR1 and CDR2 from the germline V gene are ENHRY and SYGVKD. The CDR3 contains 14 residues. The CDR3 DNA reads TGTGCCATCACTCGGACTAGCGCTTACAATGAGCAGTTCTTC. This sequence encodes CAITRTSAYNEQFF.

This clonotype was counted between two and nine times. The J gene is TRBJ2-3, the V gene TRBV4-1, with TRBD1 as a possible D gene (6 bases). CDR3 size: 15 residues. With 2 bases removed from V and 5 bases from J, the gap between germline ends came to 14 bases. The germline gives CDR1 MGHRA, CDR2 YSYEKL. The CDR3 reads CASSQLRGGQDTQYF. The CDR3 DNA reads TGCGCCAGCAGCCAACTGAGAGGGGGACAAGATACGCAGTATTTT.

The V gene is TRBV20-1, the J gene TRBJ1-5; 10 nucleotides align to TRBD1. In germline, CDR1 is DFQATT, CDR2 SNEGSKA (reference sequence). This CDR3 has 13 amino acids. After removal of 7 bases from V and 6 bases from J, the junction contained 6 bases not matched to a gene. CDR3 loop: CSVPGQGLQPQHF. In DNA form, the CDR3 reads TGCAGTGTTCCGGGACAGGGGCTTCAGCCCCAGCATTTT.

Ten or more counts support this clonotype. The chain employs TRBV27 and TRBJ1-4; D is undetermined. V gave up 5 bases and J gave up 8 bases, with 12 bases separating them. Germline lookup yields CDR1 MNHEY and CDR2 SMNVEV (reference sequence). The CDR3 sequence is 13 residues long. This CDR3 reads CASSTGDREKLFF. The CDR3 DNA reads TGTGCCAGCAGTACCGGAGATCGCGAAAAACTGTTTTTT.

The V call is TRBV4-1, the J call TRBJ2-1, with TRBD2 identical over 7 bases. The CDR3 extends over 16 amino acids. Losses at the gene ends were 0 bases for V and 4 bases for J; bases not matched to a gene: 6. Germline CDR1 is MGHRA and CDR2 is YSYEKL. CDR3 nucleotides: TGCGCCAGCAGCCAAGATCTAGCGGCCCTTTACAATGAGCAGTTCTTC. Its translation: CASSQDLAALYNEQFF.

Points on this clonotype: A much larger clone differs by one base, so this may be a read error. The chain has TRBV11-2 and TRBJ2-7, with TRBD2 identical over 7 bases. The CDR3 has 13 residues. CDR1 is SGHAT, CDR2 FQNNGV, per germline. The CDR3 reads CASSWRGPGLSLF. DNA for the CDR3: TGTGCCAGCAGCTGGCGTGGACCGGGACTATCGCTGTTC.

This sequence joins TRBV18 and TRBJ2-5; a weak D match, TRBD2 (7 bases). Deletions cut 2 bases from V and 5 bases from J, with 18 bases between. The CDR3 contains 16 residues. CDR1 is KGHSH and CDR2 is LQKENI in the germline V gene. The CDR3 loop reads CASSPEARGGAETQYF. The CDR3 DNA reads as TGTGCCAGCTCACCAGAGGCTAGGGGGGGTGCGGAGACCCAGTACTTC.

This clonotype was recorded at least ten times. The CDR3 bases are TGTGCCAGCTCAACCGGACAGGGGGCGCAAGGCTACACCTTC. This translates into CASSTGQGAQGYTF. The chain uses TRBV18 and TRBJ1-2; 11 bases agree with TRBD1. This CDR3 contains 14 residues. CDR1 and CDR2 (germline): KGHSH, LQKENI. J was trimmed by 8 bases and V by 5 bases; bases with no gene match: 7.

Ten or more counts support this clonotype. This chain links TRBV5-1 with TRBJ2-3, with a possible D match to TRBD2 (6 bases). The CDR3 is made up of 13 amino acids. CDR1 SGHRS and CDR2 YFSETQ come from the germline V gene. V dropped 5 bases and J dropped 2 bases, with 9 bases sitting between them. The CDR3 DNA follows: TGCGCCAGCAGGCGGGACCTCACAGATACGCAGTATTTT. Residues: CASRRDLTDTQYF.

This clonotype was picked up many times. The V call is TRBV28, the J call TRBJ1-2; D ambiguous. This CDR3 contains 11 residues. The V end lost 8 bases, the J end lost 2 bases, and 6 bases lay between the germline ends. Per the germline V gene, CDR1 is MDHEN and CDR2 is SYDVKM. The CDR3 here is CASGGNYGYTF. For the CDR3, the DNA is TGTGCCAGCGGAGGAAACTATGGCTACACCTTC.

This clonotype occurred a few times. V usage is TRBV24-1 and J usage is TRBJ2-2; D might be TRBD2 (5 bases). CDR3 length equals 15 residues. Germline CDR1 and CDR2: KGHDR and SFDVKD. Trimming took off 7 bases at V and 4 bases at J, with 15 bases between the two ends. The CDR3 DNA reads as TGTGCCACCAGCAAACGGGGTTCGGGCACCGGGGAGCTGTTTTTT. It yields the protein CATSKRGSGTGELFF.

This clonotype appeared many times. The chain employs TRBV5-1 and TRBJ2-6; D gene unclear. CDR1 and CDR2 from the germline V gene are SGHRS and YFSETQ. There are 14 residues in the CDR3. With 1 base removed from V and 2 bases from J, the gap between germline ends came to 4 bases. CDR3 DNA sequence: TGCGCCAGCAGCTTGACGGCTGGGGCCAACGTCCTGACTTTC. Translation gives CASSLTAGANVLTF.

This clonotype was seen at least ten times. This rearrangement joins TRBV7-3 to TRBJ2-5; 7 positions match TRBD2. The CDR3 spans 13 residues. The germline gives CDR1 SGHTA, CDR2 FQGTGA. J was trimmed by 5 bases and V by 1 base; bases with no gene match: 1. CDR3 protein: CASSLNGRETQYF. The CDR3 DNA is TGTGCCAGCAGCTTAAACGGGAGGGAGACCCAGTACTTC.

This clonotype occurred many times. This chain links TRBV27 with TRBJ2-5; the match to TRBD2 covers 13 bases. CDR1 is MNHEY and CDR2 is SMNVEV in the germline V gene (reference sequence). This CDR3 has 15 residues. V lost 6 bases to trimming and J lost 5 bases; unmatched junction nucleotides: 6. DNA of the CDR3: TGTGCCAGCAGCGCGCTGGGACTAGCGGGGGAGACCCAGTACTTC. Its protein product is CASSALGLAGETQYF.

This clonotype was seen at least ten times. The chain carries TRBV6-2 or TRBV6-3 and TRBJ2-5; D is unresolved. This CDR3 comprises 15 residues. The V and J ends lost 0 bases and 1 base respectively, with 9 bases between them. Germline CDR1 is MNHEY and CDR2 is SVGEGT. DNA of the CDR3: TGTGCCAGCAGTTACTCGTTCCAGCTCCAAGAGACCCAGTACTTC. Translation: CASSYSFQLQETQYF.

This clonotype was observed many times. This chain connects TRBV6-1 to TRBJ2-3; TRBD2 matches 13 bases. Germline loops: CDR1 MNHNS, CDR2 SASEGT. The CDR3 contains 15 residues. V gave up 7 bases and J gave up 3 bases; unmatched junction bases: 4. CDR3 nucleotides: TGTGCCAGCATCGAGACTAGCGGGAGGACAGATACGCAGTATTTT. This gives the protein CASIETSGRTDTQYF.

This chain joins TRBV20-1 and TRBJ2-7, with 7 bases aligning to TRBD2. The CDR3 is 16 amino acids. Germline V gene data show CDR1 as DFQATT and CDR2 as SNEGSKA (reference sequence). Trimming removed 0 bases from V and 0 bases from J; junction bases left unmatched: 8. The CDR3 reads CSAREPRWDYSYEQYF. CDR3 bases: TGCAGTGCTAGAGAGCCCAGGTGGGACTACTCCTACGAGCAGTACTTC.

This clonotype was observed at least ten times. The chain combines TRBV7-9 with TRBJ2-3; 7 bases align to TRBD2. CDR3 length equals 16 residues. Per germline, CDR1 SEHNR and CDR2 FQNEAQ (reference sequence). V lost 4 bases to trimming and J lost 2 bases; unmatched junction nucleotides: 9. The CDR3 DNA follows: TGTGCCAGCAGCTACAACCGGGACTATAACACAGATACGCAGTATTTT. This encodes CASSYNRDYNTDTQYF.

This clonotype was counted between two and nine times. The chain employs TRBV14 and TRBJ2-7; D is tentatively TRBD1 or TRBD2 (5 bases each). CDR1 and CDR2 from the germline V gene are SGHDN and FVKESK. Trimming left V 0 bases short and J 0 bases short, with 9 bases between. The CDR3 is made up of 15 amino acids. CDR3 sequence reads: CASSQERGASYEQYF. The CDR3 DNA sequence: TGTGCCAGCAGCCAAGAACGGGGCGCCTCCTACGAGCAGTACTTC.

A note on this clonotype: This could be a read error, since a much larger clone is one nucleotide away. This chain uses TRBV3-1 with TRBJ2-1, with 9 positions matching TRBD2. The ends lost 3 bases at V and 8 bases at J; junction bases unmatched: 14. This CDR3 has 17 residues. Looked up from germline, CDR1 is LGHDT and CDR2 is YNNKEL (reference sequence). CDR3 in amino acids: CASSHTSDPSGDDEQFF. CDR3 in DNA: TGTGCCAGCAGCCATACCTCTGACCCTAGCGGGGACGATGAGCAGTTCTTC.

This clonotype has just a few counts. For the CDR3, the DNA is TGTGCCAGCAGCTTAGGATTTGGAACTAGCACAGATACGCAGTATTTT. Protein: CASSLGFGTSTDTQYF. The V and J genes are TRBV7-3 and TRBJ2-3; D uncertain. Trimming removed 2 bases from V and 0 bases from J, with 12 bases in between. CDR1 is SGHTA, CDR2 FQGTGA, per germline. This CDR3 spans 16 amino acids.

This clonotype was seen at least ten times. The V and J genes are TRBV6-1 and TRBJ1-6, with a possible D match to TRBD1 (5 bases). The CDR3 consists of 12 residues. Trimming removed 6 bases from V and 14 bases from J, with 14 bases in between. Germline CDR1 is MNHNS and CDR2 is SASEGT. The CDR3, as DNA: TGTGCCAGCAGACTCGGGACCGGGTCCCTCCACTTT. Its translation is CASRLGTGSLHF.

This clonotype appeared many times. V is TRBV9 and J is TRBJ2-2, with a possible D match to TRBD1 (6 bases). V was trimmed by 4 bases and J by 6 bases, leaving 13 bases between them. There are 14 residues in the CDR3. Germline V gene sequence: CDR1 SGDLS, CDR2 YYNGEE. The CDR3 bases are TGTGCCAGCAGCCCTGAAACAGGGCCCGGGGAGCTGTTTTTT. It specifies CASSPETGPGELFF. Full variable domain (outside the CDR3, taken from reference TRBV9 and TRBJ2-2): DSGVTQTPKHLITATGQRVTLRCSPRSGDLSVYWYQQSLDQGLQFLIQYYNGEERAKGNILERFSAQQFPDLHSELNLSSLELGDSALYFCASSPETGPGELFFGEGSRLTVL.

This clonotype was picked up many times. CDR3 sequence reads: CASSFLGRESYEQYF. In nucleotides, the CDR3 is TGTGCCAGCAGTTTTCTCGGGAGGGAATCCTACGAGCAGTACTTC. This rearrangement joins TRBV27 to TRBJ2-7; 8 nucleotides match TRBD2. The CDR3 has 15 residues. Germline loops: CDR1 MNHEY, CDR2 SMNVEV (reference sequence). J was trimmed by 1 base and V by 3 bases; bases with no gene match: 5.

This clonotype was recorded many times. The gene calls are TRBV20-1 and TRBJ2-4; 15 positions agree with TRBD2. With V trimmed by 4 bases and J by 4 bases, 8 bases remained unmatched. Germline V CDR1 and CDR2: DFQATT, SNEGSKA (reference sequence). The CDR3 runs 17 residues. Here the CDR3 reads CSATPGLAGGGKNIQYF. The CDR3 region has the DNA TGCAGTGCTACGCCGGGACTAGCGGGAGGCGGGAAAAACATTCAGTACTTC.

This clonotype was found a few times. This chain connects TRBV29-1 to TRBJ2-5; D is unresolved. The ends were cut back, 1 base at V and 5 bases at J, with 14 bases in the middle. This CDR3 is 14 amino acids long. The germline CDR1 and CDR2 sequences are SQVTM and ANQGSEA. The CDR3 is CSVEGSMSAETQYF. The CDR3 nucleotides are TGCAGCGTTGAAGGGTCGATGAGTGCGGAGACCCAGTACTTC. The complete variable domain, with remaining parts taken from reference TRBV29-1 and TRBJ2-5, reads SAVISQKPSRDICQRGTSLTIQCQVDSQVTMMFWYRQQPGQSLTLIATANQGSEATYESGFVIDKFPISRPNLTFSTLTVSNMSPEDSSIYLCSVEGSMSAETQYFGPGTRLLVL.

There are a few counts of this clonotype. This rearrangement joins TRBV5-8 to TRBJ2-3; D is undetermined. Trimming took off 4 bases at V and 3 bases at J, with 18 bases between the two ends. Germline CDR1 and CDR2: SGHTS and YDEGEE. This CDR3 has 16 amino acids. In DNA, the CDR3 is TGTGCCAGCAGCCCATCCAACCCGTGGGGAACAGATACGCAGTATTTT. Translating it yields CASSPSNPWGTDTQYF.

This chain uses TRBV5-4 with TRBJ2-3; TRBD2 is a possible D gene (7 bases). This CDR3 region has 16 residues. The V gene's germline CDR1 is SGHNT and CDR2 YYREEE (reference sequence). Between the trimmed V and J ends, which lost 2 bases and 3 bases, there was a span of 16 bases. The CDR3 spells CASSFRAGARTDTQYF. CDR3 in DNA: TGTGCCAGCAGCTTTAGGGCGGGGGCTCGGACAGATACGCAGTATTTT.